Each of the 20 T cell receptor beta chains below was sequenced from the same sample in a study of shared clonotypes between healthy human individuals. TCRdb keeps only in-frame clones here, not all; method: immunoSEQ multiplex PCR. The data show hundreds of thousands of clones, with 76% seen just once and about an eighth held by the top ten. The material sequenced was PBMCs. The receptors stem from a woman between 40 and 55 years old in good health. Some clones in this sample may be carry-over from other donors' samples.

This clone was counted ten times or more. The J gene is TRBJ1-2, the V gene TRBV7-8, with 7 bases aligning to TRBD1. The CDR3 covers 13 residues. Trimming removed 5 bases from V and 4 bases from J; junction bases left unmatched: 4. The germline V gene encodes CDR1 SGHVS and CDR2 FQNEAQ. The CDR3 sequence: CASSQGGSYGYTF. CDR3 in DNA: TGTGCCAGCAGCCAAGGGGGCAGCTATGGCTACACCTTC.

This clone was found many times. J is TRBJ2-1 and V is TRBV2, with 7 bases identical to TRBD2. The V and J ends lost 3 bases and 5 bases, in that order; junction bases with no gene match: 7. The CDR3 runs 15 residues. Germline lookup yields CDR1 SNHLY and CDR2 FYNNEI. The DNA for the CDR3 is TGTGCCAGCAGTGAGGCGGGAGTTTTCCACAATGAGCAGTTCTTC. As protein: CASSEAGVFHNEQFF.

The chain uses TRBV14 and TRBJ2-7; no reliable D call. Trimming took off 5 bases at V and 5 bases at J, with 7 bases between the two ends. The length of the CDR3 is 11 residues. Germline CDR1 SGHDN, CDR2 FVKESK. The CDR3, as DNA: TGTGCCAGCAGCTTCAGTAACGAGCAGTACTTC. It encodes CASSFSNEQYF. Complete variable domain (other parts from reference TRBV14 and TRBJ2-7): EAGVTQFPSHSVIEKGQTVTLRCDPISGHDNLYWYRRVMGKEIKFLLHFVKESKQDESGMPNNRFLAERTGGTYSTLKVQPAELEDSGVYFCASSFSNEQYFGPGTRLTVT.

The chain uses TRBV18 and TRBJ1-1, with unresolved D. V was clipped by 4 bases and J by 4 bases, with 10 bases between them. Germline assignment: CDR1 KGHSH and CDR2 LQKENI. There are 13 residues in the CDR3. CDR3 amino acids: CASSRVDGTEAFF. DNA for the CDR3: TGTGCCAGCTCACGCGTTGACGGCACTGAAGCTTTCTTT.

The chain uses TRBV7-2 and TRBJ1-5; D is ambiguous. The CDR3 contains 16 residues. Germline assignment: CDR1 SGHTA and CDR2 FQGNSA. Trimming removed 2 bases at V and 8 bases at J, with 19 bases between. In nucleotides, the CDR3 is TGTGCCAGCAGCTTATTAGGTGGGTCCCGCGGTGAGCCCCAGCATTTT. Amino acids: CASSLLGGSRGEPQHF.

The rearrangement uses TRBV18 and TRBJ2-7; maybe TRBD1 (5 bases). V was clipped by 2 bases and J by 4 bases, with 15 bases between them. Germline CDR1 and CDR2: KGHSH and LQKENI. The CDR3 sequence is 15 residues long. The CDR3 region is CASSPNTTVLYEQYF. The CDR3 DNA reads TGTGCCAGCTCACCAAACACGACAGTCCTATACGAGCAGTACTTC.

This chain joins TRBV30 and TRBJ2-7, with 7 bases fitting TRBD1. The germline V gene encodes CDR1 GTSNPN and CDR2 SVGIG (reference sequence). This CDR3 has 14 residues. Trimming removed 0 bases from V and 4 bases from J; junction bases left unmatched: 6. CDR3 nucleotides: TGTGCCTGGAGTGTGGAGACAGGGCGGTACGAGCAGTACTTC. Residues: CAWSVETGRYEQYF.

Details on this clone: Relative to the germline gene, one junction end is altered; a read error may explain this. The gene calls are TRBV2 and TRBJ2-1, with 10 bases identical to TRBD2. Germline-derived CDR1 and CDR2 are SNHLY and FYNNEI. This CDR3 region has 15 residues. CDR3 sequence: CVSSSAGGTSNEQFF. The CDR3 bases are TGTGTCAGCAGTTCAGCGGGAGGGACATCCAATGAGCAGTTCTTC. The full variable domain, in which reference TRBV2 and TRBJ2-1 provide the parts outside the CDR3, is EPEVTQTPSHQVTQMGQEVILRCVPISNHLYFYWYRQILGQKVEFLVSFYNNEISEKSEIFDDQFSVERPDGSNFTLKIRSTKLEDSAMYFCVSSSAGGTSNEQFFGPGTRLTVL.

This clone showed up many times. Other DNA sequences in the sample encode the same CDR3. V is TRBV27 and J is TRBJ1-1; the D is unclear. Germline assignment: CDR1 MNHEY and CDR2 SMNVEV (reference sequence). V dropped 4 bases and J dropped 1 base, with 4 bases sitting between them. CDR3 length: 12 amino acids. DNA of the CDR3: TGTGCCAGCAGTTCCCCGAACACTGAAGCTTTCTTT. It codes for CASSSPNTEAFF.

The gene calls are TRBV7-8 and TRBJ1-1; D is perhaps TRBD1 (5 bases). CDR1 and CDR2 from the germline V gene are SGHVS and FQNEAQ. The CDR3 has 13 amino acids. Trimming left V 5 bases short and J 4 bases short, with 11 bases between. DNA of the CDR3: TGTGCCAGCAGCCCTTGGGGGGGCACTGAAGCTTTCTTT. As protein: CASSPWGGTEAFF.

There are a few counts of this clone. V and J are TRBV5-1 and TRBJ2-3; the D gene is possibly TRBD2 (6 bases). The CDR3 runs 15 residues. V was trimmed by 2 bases and J by 0 bases, leaving 10 bases between them. Germline CDR1 reads SGHRS; CDR2 reads YFSETQ. CDR3 DNA: TGCGCCAGCAGCTTTGGCGGGACTAGCACAGATACGCAGTATTTT. Protein: CASSFGGTSTDTQYF.

This chain links TRBV4-1 with TRBJ2-5, with 9 bases aligning to TRBD2. V lost 0 bases to trimming and J lost 5 bases; unmatched junction nucleotides: 7. From germline, CDR1 is MGHRA and CDR2 YSYEKL. The CDR3 is 16 residues long. CDR3 coding DNA: TGCGCCAGCAGCCAAGACGCGGCGGGAGGGCTGGAGACCCAGTACTTC. This translates into CASSQDAAGGLETQYF.

J is TRBJ2-7 and V is TRBV28; perhaps TRBD1 as D (5 bases). CDR3 length equals 16 residues. Deletions cut 6 bases from V and 4 bases from J, with 22 bases between. Germline values: CDR1 MDHEN, CDR2 SYDVKM. In DNA form, the CDR3 reads TGTGCCAGCAGGACCAACCCAGGGTTCTCCTCATACGAGCAGTACTTC. Its protein is CASRTNPGFSSYEQYF.

V and J are TRBV7-2 and TRBJ1-4, with 7 positions matching TRBD1. The CDR3 contains 14 residues. V dropped 4 bases and J dropped 6; count of bases not matched to a gene: 5. Germline-derived CDR1 and CDR2 are SGHTA and FQGNSA. The CDR3 region is CASSSRGADEKLFF. The CDR3 DNA sequence: TGTGCCAGCAGCTCCAGGGGGGCCGATGAAAAACTGTTTTTT.

This chain uses TRBV7-2 with TRBJ2-7, with 15 bases that match TRBD2. Germline values: CDR1 SGHTA, CDR2 FQGNSA. J gave up 2 bases and V 5 bases, and 7 bases lay outside the gene matches. The CDR3 has 17 amino acids. DNA for the CDR3: TGTGCCAGCAGCCCACAAGGGACTAGCGGGAGGCCCTACGAGCAGTACTTC. Translated: CASSPQGTSGRPYEQYF.

This chain links TRBV10-2 with TRBJ2-7; TRBD2 is a possible D gene (6 bases). Germline CDR1 and CDR2: WSHSY and SAAADI. V was shortened by 7 bases and J by 0 bases, with 13 bases between the two germline ends. There are 14 residues in the CDR3. CDR3 nucleotide sequence: TGCGCCAGCAAGGCGGGATTGAGCTCCTACGAGCAGTACTTC. Its translation: CASKAGLSSYEQYF.

The chain has TRBV28 and TRBJ2-1; D is ambiguous. The CDR3 has 13 residues. Germline V gene lookup returns CDR1 MDHEN and CDR2 SYDVKM. The DNA for the CDR3 is TGTCTGGCGTGCAAAACTAACTACAATGAGCAGTTCTTC. Translating gives CLACKTNYNEQFF. The variable domain in full, with the rest retrieved from reference TRBV28 and TRBJ2-1, is DVKVTQSSRYLVKRTGEKVFLECVQDMDHENMFWYRQDPGLGLRLIYFSYDVKMKEKGDIPEGYSVSREKKERFSLILESASTNQTSMYLCLACKTNYNEQFFGPGTRLTVL.

This clone was observed a few times. The V gene is TRBV5-6, the J gene TRBJ1-2; 9 bases are shared with TRBD1. Germline trimming cut 0 bases from V and 8 bases from J; bases unmatched to any gene: 8. This CDR3 spans 15 amino acids. From germline, CDR1 is SGHDT and CDR2 YYEEEE. The CDR3 spells CASSLAAGQGGGYTF. The DNA for the CDR3 is TGTGCCAGCAGCTTGGCCGCGGGACAGGGCGGCGGCTACACCTTC. The complete variable domain, with remaining parts taken from reference TRBV5-6 and TRBJ1-2, reads DAGVTQSPTHLIKTRGQQVTLRCSPKSGHDTVSWYQQALGQGPQFIFQYYEEEERQRGNFPDRFSGHQFPNYSSELNVNALLLGDSALYLCASSLAAGQGGGYTFGSGTRLTVV.

This chain joins TRBV12-5 and TRBJ1-1, with D possibly being TRBD1 (5 bases). Germline V CDR1 and CDR2: LGHNT, FRNRAP. CDR3 length equals 14 residues. V was trimmed by 7 bases and J by 6 bases, leaving 18 bases between them. CDR3 DNA sequence: TGTGCTAGTGCCCGCGACAGCCCAACATCTGAAGCTTTCTTT. Translating it yields CASARDSPTSEAFF. The full variable domain, with the rest looked up from reference TRBV12-5 and TRBJ1-1, is DARVTQTPRHKVTEMGQEVTMRCQPILGHNTVFWYRQTMMQGLELLAYFRNRAPLDDSGMPKDRFSAEMPDATLATLKIQPSEPRDSAVYFCASARDSPTSEAFFGQGTRLTVV.

This clone was counted ten times or more. The chain employs TRBV30 and TRBJ2-1, with unresolved D. CDR1 and CDR2 from the germline V gene are GTSNPN and SVGIG (reference sequence). The CDR3 is 12 amino acids. The V end was cut by 1 base, the J end by 6 bases, with 7 bases between. The CDR3 is CAWSARVNEQFF. In nucleotides, the CDR3 is TGTGCCTGGAGTGCCCGCGTCAATGAGCAGTTCTTC.